A selection of T cell receptor beta chains follows, all from one sample in a study of cytotoxic CD8 clonotypes in ibrutinib-treated CLL. Measured with immunoSEQ multiplex PCR; TCRdb has only the in-frame clones, and not every one. The data hold some 200,000 clones, with approximately 70% observed a single time. The specimen was PBMCs, collected after 12 months of ibrutinib treatment. Source of these receptors: a human donor with chronic lymphocytic leukemia. The CDR3 runs from the conserved cysteine through the conserved F or W. The D gene is left open where the match is weak. A clone size is listed for some rows: how often the clone was seen (once, few, many), or a class if it is expanded.

>few|.|TRBJ2-5|TRBV5-1
CASSLAGGQIETQYF
TGCGCCAGCAGCTTGGCCGGTGGGCAGATAGAGACCCAGTACTTC
>few|.|TRBJ1-3|TRBV2
CASSETFGNTIYF
TGTGCCAGCAGTGAGACATTTGGAAACACCATATATTTT
>.|TRBD1|TRBJ1-2|TRBV2
CASGGTGLNYGYTF
TGTGCCAGCGGAGGGACAGGGCTCAACTATGGCTACACCTTC
>.|TRBD1|TRBJ2-2|TRBV6-5
CASRTQGPGELFF
TGTGCCAGCAGGACACAGGGGCCCGGGGAGCTGTTTTTT
>.|TRBD1|TRBJ1-2|TRBV25-1
CASSAGQDKGFVTYGYTF
TGTGCCAGCAGTGCGGGACAGGACAAGGGGTTTGTTACCTATGGCTACACCTTC
>.|.|TRBJ2-3|TRBV5-1
CASSFAITPGRTDTQYF
TGCGCCAGCAGCTTTGCGATAACCCCCGGTCGGACAGATACGCAGTATTTT
>.|.|TRBJ2-7|TRBV5-1
CASSQERQYEQYF
TGCGCCAGCAGCCAAGAGCGACAGTACGAGCAGTACTTC
>.|.|TRBJ1-2|TRBV11-2
CASSQIRGAGYTF
TGTGCCAGCAGCCAGATTAGGGGGGCAGGCTACACCTTC
>.|TRBD1|TRBJ1-2|TRBV6-5
CASSPRGQGGYGYTF
TGTGCCAGCAGTCCCCGAGGACAGGGAGGCTATGGCTACACCTTC
>once|.|TRBJ2-1|TRBV18
CASSLAGVNNEQFF
TGTGCCAGCTCACTGGCGGGCGTTAACAATGAGCAGTTCTTC
>.|.|TRBJ1-1|TRBV30
CAWSPGFSTSGTEAFF
TGTGCCTGGTCCCCAGGGTTTTCTACTTCGGGCACTGAAGCTTTCTTT
>.|.|TRBJ2-2|TRBV11-2
CASSLYSSNTGELFF
TGTGCCAGCAGCTTGTACAGTTCCAACACCGGGGAGCTGTTTTTT
>.|TRBD1|TRBJ1-5|TRBV18
CASSFGQDLNQPQHF
TGTGCCAGCTCTTTCGGACAGGATTTGAATCAGCCCCAGCATTTT
>.|TRBD1|TRBJ1-5|TRBV5-6
CASSRDRGLNSNQPQHF
TGTGCCAGCAGCCGGGACAGGGGACTTAATAGCAATCAGCCCCAGCATTTT
>.|.|TRBJ2-1|TRBV5-1
CASSPDPWTYNEQFF
TGCGCCAGCAGCCCCGACCCCTGGACCTACAATGAGCAGTTCTTC
>.|.|TRBJ1-6|TRBV5-4
CASSSFNSPLHF
TGTGCCAGCAGCTCTTTTAATTCACCCCTCCACTTT
>.|.|TRBJ1-1|TRBV30
CAWSVGRVVMNTEAFF
TGTGCCTGGAGTGTAGGCAGGGTGGTAATGAACACTGAAGCTTTCTTT
>.|.|TRBJ2-7|TRBV28
CASSPFVQDYEQYF
TGTGCCAGCAGTCCGTTCGTACAGGACTACGAGCAGTACTTC
>.|TRBD1|TRBJ1-2|TRBV13
CASSINRGGYTF
TGTGCCAGCAGCATAAACAGGGGTGGCTACACCTTC
>.|TRBD2|TRBJ2-3|TRBV7-6
CASSPIIAGGTYTQYF
TGTGCCAGCAGCCCTATAATAGCGGGGGGCACATATACGCAGTATTTT
>.|.|TRBJ1-1|TRBV6-5
CASSYSKWVYTEAFF
TGTGCCAGCAGTTACTCGAAATGGGTATACACTGAAGCTTTCTTT
>.|TRBD1|TRBJ2-7|TRBV5-1
CASRRTGNSYEQYF
TGCGCCAGCAGACGGACAGGAAACTCCTACGAGCAGTACTTC
>.|TRBD2|TRBJ2-1|TRBV5-5
CASSPGLADYNEQFF
TGTGCCAGCAGCCCGGGACTAGCGGATTACAATGAGCAGTTCTTC
>once|.|TRBJ1-2|TRBV5-6
CASSFPQGTNYGYTF
TGTGCCAGCAGCTTCCCACAGGGAACCAACTATGGCTACACCTTC
>.|.|TRBJ1-1|TRBV29-1
CSVETLARGTEAFF
TGCAGCGTTGAAACACTCGCAAGGGGCACTGAAGCTTTCTTT
>few|TRBD1|TRBJ1-5|TRBV12-5
CASGFGQGGNQPQHF
TGTGCTAGTGGTTTCGGACAGGGTGGCAATCAGCCCCAGCATTTT
>.|.|TRBJ1-3|TRBV4-1
CASSLLENSGNTIYF
TGCGCCAGCAGCCTGCTCGAAAACTCTGGAAACACCATATATTTT
>.|TRBD2|TRBJ2-7|TRBV18
CASSPTTTSGSLHEQYF
TGTGCCAGCTCACCAACCACGACTAGCGGGAGTTTGCACGAGCAGTACTTC
>.|.|TRBJ2-7|TRBV5-1
CASSQASYEQYF
TGCGCCAGCAGCCAGGCCAGCTACGAGCAGTACTTC
>.|TRBD1|TRBJ2-1|TRBV6-1
CASNPRQGWSNEQFF
TGTGCCAGCAATCCTAGACAGGGGTGGTCTAATGAGCAGTTCTTC
>.|TRBD2|TRBJ2-7|TRBV30
CAWSVQVAGRYEQYF
TGTGCCTGGAGTGTACAGGTAGCGGGACGCTACGAGCAGTACTTC
>.|.|TRBJ2-1|TRBV7-9
CASSLIGGEQFF
TGTGCCAGCAGCTTAATAGGTGGAGAGCAGTTCTTC
>.|.|TRBJ2-7|TRBV30
CAWSVRSYEQYF
TGTGCCTGGAGTGTACGCTCCTACGAGCAGTACTTC
>once|TRBD1|TRBJ2-4|TRBV5-1
CASSVDTGTGKNIQYF
TGCGCCAGCAGCGTAGACACCGGGACAGGGAAAAACATTCAGTACTTC
>few|TRBD2|TRBJ2-6|TRBV27
CASSLAGSGANVLTF
TGTGCCAGCAGTCTAGCGGGCTCTGGGGCCAACGTCCTGACTTTC
>once|TRBD2|TRBJ2-2|TRBV19
CASSIVLAGGSLTGELFF
TGTGCCAGTAGTATAGTCCTAGCGGGAGGGTCCTTGACCGGGGAGCTGTTTTTT
>.|.|TRBJ2-1|TRBV11-2
CASSPGAGIYNEQFF
TGTGCCAGCAGCCCTGGGGCAGGGATCTACAATGAGCAGTTCTTC
>.|.|TRBJ1-4|TRBV6-5
CASSSRRGTSNEKLFF
TGTGCCAGCAGTTCACGAAGGGGAACGTCTAATGAAAAACTGTTTTTT
>.|TRBD1|TRBJ2-2|TRBV4-3
CASSPRTGGAGTGELFF
TGCGCCAGCAGCCCACGGACAGGGGGCGCGGGCACCGGGGAGCTGTTTTTT